This T cell receptor beta chain was sequenced during a study of CD4+ T cells in melanoma. Overall study results and limits: Reportedly, melanoma neoantigen-specific CD4+ T cells showed varied differentiation states. CD8+ T cell, macrophage and B cell function reportedly correlated with neoantigen-specific CD4+ T cells.

Here immunoSEQ multiplex PCR was the method, and the copy in TCRdb shows in-frame clones only, minus some. The sample contains fewer than 150,000 clones, around 90% of which appear only once. Germline V lookup: CDR1 SGHNT, CDR2 YYREEE (reference sequence). Trimming pared 0 bases from V and 7 bases from J, leaving 19 bases between. This CDR3 comprises 16 residues. Remarks on this clone: Its antigen is not identified.

The chain is built from TRBV5-4 and TRBJ1-1; possibly TRBD1 for D (5 bases). The receptor's source is a human donor with melanoma. The CDR3: CASSLAGLGTENEAFF. The CDR3 nucleotides are TGTGCCAGCAGCTTGGCTGGATTGGGGACCGAGAATGAAGCTTTCTTT.